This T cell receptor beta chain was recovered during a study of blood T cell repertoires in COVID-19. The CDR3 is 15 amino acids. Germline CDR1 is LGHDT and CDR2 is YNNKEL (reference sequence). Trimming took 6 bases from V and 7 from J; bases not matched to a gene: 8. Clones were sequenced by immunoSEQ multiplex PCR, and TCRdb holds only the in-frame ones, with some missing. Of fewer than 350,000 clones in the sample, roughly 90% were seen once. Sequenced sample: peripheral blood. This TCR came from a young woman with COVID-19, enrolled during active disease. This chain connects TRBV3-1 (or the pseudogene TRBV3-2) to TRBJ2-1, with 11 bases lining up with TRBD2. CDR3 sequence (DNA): TGTGCCAGCAGTCATTTAGCGGGGGGGCGAAATGAGCAGTTCTTC. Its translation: CASSHLAGGRNEQFF.